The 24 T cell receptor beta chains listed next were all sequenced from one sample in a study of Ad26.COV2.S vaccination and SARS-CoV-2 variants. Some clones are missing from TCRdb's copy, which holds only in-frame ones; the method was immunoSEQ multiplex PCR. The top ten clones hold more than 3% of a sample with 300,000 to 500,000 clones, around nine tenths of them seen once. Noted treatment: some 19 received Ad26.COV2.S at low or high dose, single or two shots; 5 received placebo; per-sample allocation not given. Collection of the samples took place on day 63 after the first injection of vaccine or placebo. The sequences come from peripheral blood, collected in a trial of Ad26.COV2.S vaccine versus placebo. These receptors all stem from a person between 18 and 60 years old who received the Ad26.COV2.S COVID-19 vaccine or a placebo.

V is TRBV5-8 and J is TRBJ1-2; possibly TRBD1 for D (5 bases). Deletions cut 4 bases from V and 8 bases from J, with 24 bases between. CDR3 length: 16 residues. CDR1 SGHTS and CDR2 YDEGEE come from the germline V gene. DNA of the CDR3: TGTGCCAGCAGCGCAAGAAGACAGCTTTATATTATAGGCTACACCTTC. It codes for CASSARRQLYIIGYTF.

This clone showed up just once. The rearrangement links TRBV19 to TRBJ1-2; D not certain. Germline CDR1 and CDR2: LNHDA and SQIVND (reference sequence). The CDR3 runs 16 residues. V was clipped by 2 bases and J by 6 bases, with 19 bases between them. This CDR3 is CASSILKEGGEDGYTF. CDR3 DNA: TGTGCCAGTAGTATATTGAAGGAGGGCGGGGAGGATGGCTACACCTTC.

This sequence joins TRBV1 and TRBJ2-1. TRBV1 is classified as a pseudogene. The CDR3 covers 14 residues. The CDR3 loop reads CTSSVTWFSNEQFF. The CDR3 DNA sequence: TGCACCAGCAGCGTAACGTGGTTCTCGAATGAGCAGTTCTTC.

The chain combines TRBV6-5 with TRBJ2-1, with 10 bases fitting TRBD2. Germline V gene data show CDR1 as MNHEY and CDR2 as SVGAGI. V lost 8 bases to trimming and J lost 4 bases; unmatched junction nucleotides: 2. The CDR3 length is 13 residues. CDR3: CASGTSVYNEQFF. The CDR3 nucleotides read TGTGCCAGCGGGACTAGCGTGTACAATGAGCAGTTCTTC.

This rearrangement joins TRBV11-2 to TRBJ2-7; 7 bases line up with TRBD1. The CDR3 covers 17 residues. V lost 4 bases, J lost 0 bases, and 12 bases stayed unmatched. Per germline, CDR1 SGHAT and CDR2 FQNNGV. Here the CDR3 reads CASSSNKGAPLSYEQYF. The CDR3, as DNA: TGTGCCAGCAGCTCAAATAAGGGGGCCCCCCTCTCCTACGAGCAGTACTTC. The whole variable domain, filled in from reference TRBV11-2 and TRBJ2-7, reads EAGVAQSPRYKIIEKRQSVAFWCNPISGHATLYWYQQILGQGPKLLIQFQNNGVVDDSQLPKDRFSAERLKGVDSTLKIQPAKLEDSAVYLCASSSNKGAPLSYEQYFGPGTRLTVT.

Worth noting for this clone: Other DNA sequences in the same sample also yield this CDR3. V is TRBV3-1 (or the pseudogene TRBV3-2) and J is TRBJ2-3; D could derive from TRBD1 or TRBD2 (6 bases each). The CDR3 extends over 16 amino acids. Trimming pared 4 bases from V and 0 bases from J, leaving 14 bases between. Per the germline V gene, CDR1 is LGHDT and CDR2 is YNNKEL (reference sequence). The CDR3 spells CASSPFSGASTDTQYF. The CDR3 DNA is TGTGCCAGCAGCCCTTTTTCGGGGGCTAGCACAGATACGCAGTATTTT.

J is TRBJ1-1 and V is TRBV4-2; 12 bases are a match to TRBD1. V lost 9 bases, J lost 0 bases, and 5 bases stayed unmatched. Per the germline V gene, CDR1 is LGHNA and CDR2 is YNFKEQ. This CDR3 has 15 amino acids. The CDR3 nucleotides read TGTGCCAGTCAGGGGACAGGGGGCATGAACACTGAAGCTTTCTTT. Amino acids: CASQGTGGMNTEAFF.

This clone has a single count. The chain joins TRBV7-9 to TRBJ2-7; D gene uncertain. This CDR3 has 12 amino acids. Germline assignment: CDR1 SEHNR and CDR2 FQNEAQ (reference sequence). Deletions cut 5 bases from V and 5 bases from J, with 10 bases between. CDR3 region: CASSIVADEQYF. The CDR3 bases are TGTGCCAGCAGCATAGTGGCAGACGAGCAGTACTTC.

The DNA for the CDR3 is TGTGCCAGCAGCCGACAGACAGGGGGAAATGGCTACACCTTC. This encodes CASSRQTGGNGYTF. The chain combines TRBV5-4 with TRBJ1-2; 9 nucleotides align to TRBD1. The CDR3 is 14 residues long. Germline V gene data show CDR1 as SGHNT and CDR2 as YYREEE (reference sequence). Losses at the gene ends were 4 bases for V and 6 bases for J; bases not matched to a gene: 7.

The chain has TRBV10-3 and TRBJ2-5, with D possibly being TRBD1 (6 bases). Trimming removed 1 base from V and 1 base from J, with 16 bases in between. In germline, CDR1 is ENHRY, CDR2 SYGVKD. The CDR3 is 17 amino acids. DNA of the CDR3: TGTGCCATCAGTGAGTTTGGGCAGGGGAACGTCCAAGAGACCCAGTACTTC. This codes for CAISEFGQGNVQETQYF.

The CDR3 protein is CASSPYRGHNEQFF. The CDR3 DNA is TGCGCCAGCAGCCCTTACCGGGGGCACAATGAGCAGTTCTTC. The chain recombines TRBV4-1 with TRBJ2-1; D could derive from TRBD1 or TRBD2 (6 bases each). Germline V gene sequence: CDR1 MGHRA, CDR2 YSYEKL. Trimming took 4 bases from V and 5 from J, leaving 12 bases between them. The CDR3 sequence is 14 residues long.

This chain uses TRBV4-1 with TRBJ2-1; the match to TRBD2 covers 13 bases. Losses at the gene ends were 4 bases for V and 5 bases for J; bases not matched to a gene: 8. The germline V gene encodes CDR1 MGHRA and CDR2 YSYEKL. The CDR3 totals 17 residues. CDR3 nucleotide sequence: TGCGCCAGCAGCCTAGCCCCAGGGACTAGCGGGGACAATGAGCAGTTCTTC. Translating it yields CASSLAPGTSGDNEQFF.

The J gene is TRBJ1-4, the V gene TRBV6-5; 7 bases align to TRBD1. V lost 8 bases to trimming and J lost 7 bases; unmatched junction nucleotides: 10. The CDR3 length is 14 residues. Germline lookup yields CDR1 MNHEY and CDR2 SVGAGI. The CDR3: CASSPSGGVEKLFF. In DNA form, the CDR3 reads TGTGCCAGCTCCCCCTCAGGGGGTGTTGAAAAACTGTTTTTT.

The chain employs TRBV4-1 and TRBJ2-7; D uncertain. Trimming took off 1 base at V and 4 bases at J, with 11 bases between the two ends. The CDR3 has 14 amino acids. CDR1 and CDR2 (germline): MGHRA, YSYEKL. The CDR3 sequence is CASSQGLAQYEQYF. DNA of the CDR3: TGCGCCAGCAGCCAAGGACTGGCACAGTACGAGCAGTACTTC.

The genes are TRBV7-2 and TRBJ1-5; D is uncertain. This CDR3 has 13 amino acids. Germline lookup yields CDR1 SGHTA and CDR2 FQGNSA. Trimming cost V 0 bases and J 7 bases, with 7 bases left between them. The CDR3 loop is CASSLARGQPQHF. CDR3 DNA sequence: TGTGCCAGCAGCTTAGCCCGAGGCCAGCCCCAGCATTTT.

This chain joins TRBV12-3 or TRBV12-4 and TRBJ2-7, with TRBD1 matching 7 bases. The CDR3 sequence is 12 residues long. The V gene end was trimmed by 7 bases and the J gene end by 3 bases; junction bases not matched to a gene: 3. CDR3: CASTRTGYEQYF. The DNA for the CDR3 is TGTGCCAGCACCAGGACAGGCTACGAGCAGTACTTC.

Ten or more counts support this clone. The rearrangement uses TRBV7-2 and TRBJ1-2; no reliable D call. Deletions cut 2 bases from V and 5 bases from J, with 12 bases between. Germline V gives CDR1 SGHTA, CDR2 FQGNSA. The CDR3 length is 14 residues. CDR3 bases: TGTGCCAGCAGCTTAAAGACAAAGATGTATGGCTACACCTTC. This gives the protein CASSLKTKMYGYTF. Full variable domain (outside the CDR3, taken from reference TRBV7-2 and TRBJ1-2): GAGVSQSPSNKVTEKGKDVELRCDPISGHTALYWYRQSLGQGLEFLIYFQGNSAPDKSGLPSDRFSAERTGGSVSTLTIQRTQQEDSAVYLCASSLKTKMYGYTFGSGTRLTVV.

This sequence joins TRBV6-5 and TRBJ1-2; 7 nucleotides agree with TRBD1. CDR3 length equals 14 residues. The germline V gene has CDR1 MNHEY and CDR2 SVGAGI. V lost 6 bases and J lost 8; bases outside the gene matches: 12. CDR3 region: CASSDDRAVEGYTF. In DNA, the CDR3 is TGTGCCAGCAGCGATGACAGGGCTGTCGAGGGCTACACCTTC.

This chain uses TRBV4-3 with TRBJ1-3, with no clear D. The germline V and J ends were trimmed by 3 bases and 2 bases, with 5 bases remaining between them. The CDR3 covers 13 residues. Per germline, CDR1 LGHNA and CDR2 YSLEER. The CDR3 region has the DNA TGCGCCAGCAGCCAGGCCCCTGGAAACACCATATATTTT. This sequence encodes CASSQAPGNTIYF.

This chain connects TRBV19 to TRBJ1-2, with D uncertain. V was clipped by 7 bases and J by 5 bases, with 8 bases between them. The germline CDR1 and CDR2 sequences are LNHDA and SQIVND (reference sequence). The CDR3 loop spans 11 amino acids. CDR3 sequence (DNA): TGTGCCAGTACCGACCTATATGGCTACACCTTC. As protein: CASTDLYGYTF. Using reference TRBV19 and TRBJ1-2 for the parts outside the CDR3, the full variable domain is DGGITQSPKYLFRKEGQNVTLSCEQNLNHDAMYWYRQDPGQGLRLIYYSQIVNDFQKGDIAEGYSVSREKKESFPLTVTSAQKNPTAFYLCASTDLYGYTFGSGTRLTVV.

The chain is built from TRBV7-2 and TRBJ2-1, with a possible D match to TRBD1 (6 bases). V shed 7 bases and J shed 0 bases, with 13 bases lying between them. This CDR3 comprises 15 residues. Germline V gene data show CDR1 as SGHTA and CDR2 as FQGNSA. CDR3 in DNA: TGTGCCAGCAAATATGACAGGAGCTCCTACAATGAGCAGTTCTTC. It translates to CASKYDRSSYNEQFF.

CDR3 in amino acids: CASSLSGDSTNYGYTF. The DNA for the CDR3 is TGTGCCAGCAGTTTGAGTGGGGACAGTACTAACTATGGCTACACCTTC. The chain joins TRBV27 to TRBJ1-2; the match to TRBD1 covers 7 bases. The CDR3 has 16 residues. Germline CDR1 and CDR2: MNHEY and SMNVEV (reference sequence). J gave up 0 bases and V 3 bases, and 7 bases lay outside the gene matches.

CDR3 sequence reads: CASGLRAGDEQFF. DNA of the CDR3: TGTGCTAGTGGTTTAAGGGCGGGCGATGAGCAGTTCTTC. The chain employs TRBV12-5 and TRBJ2-1, with D possibly TRBD2 on 5 matching bases. The CDR3 loop spans 13 amino acids. V shed 3 bases and J shed 8 bases, with 11 bases lying between them. The germline CDR1 and CDR2 sequences are LGHNT and FRNRAP.

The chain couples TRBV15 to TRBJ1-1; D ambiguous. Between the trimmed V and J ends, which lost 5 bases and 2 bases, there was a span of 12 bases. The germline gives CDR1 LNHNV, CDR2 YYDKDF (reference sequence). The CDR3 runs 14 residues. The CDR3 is CATSWSGRNTEAFF. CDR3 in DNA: TGTGCCACCAGCTGGAGCGGCAGAAACACTGAAGCTTTCTTT. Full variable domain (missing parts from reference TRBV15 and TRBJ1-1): DAMVIQNPRYQVTQFGKPVTLSCSQTLNHNVMYWYQQKSSQAPKLLFHYYDKDFNNEADTPDNFQSRRPNTSFCFLDIRSPGLGDTAMYLCATSWSGRNTEAFFGQGTRLTVV.